This T cell receptor beta chain is drawn from a study of metastatic and nonmetastatic thyroid tumors. This clone showed up many times. Germline assignment: CDR1 GTSNPN and CDR2 SVGIG (reference sequence). The CDR3 is 13 amino acids. After removal of 2 bases from V and 6 bases from J, the junction contained 6 bases not matched to a gene. Nobody among the patients had been given any treatment before thyroid surgery. As handled by the study authors: Built for papillary thyroid cancer, a distant-metastasis classifier drew on CDR3 differences across clinicopathological groups. TCRdb reprocessed the PCR reads via MiXCR. These V and J calls originate from TCRdb's pipeline instead of the authors' own analysis. The data show about 38,000 clones, roughly 27% seen once.

J is TRBJ1-2 and V is TRBV30; 7 nucleotides match TRBD1. The sequenced sample consisted of blood. The sequence was collected from a female donor with papillary thyroid cancer or a benign thyroid nodule (not recorded which). Some clones in this sample may be carry-over from other donors' samples. CDR3 sequence: CAWSRIGGDGYTF. The DNA of the CDR3 is TGTGCCTGGAGTCGTATAGGGGGCGATGGCTACACCTTC.